This TCR beta chain came from a study of blood T cell repertoires in COVID-19. Overall study context: Donors in the United States, Italy and Spain gave samples during acute or convalescent COVID-19.

This clone was found once. The study drew participants aged about 18 to 95 years from roughly 25 US areas. Cohort placement rested on clinical history that participants reported themselves. The method was immunoSEQ multiplex PCR; TCRdb's version includes in-frame clones alone and lacks a portion of them. The data show 250,000 to 350,000 clones, 88% seen once. The receptor's source is a woman between 45 and 65 years old who had recovered from COVID-19. Source material: PBMCs or T cells enriched from blood (not recorded which).

CDR3 in DNA: TGTGCCAGCAGTTCCGGGACAGGGGCAGGTGGGGCCAACGTCCTGACTTTC. It specifies CASSSGTGAGGANVLTF. V and J are TRBV28 and TRBJ2-6; 10 nucleotides align to TRBD1. Germline-derived CDR1 and CDR2 are MDHEN and SYDVKM. Trimming at V came to 4 bases and at J to 3 bases, leaving 6 bases not matched to a gene. This CDR3 is 17 amino acids long.